This record looks at one T cell receptor beta chain sequence and its context. The target antigen is unknown. This sample was taken from a study of T cell repertoires and HLA-DP antigens. Study-wide background: Alloreactive CD4+ T cells targeted HLA-DP on transduced HeLa. DNA input averaged about 220 ng in sorted CD137+CD4+ and approximately 1,200 ng in pre-culture CD4+.

Profiled with immunoSEQ multiplex PCR; TCRdb holds only in-frame clones, not every one. Of 65,000 to 95,000 clones in the sample, about four fifths were seen once. CDR3 length: 15 residues. Germline CDR1 is LGHNA and CDR2 is YSLEER. Unmatched junction bases numbered 5, after V lost 0 bases and J lost 9 bases. The TCR sequence derives from a man aged 60 to 75 in good health and CMV-seronegative. Sequenced input: CD4+ T cells from PBMCs. The chain uses TRBV4-3 and TRBJ1-6; 7 positions match TRBD1. CDR3 in amino acids: CASSQERDRVSPLHF. The DNA for the CDR3 is TGCGCCAGCAGCCAAGAACGCGACAGGGTTTCACCCCTCCACTTT.